A selection of T cell receptor beta chains follows, all from one sample in a study of cytomegalovirus exposure and HLA in healthy donors. Libraries were prepared by immunoSEQ multiplex PCR; TCRdb keeps only in-frame clonotypes and omits some of them. The data contain tens of thousands of clones, approximately 72% of them seen just once; the ten biggest clones take up 7.4%. Sequences were obtained from PBMCs. These TCRs come from a woman aged 25 to 39 in good health and CMV-seropositive. CDR3s include the opening cysteine and the closing phenylalanine or tryptophan. A D gene is named only where the DNA matches it firmly. Expanded clones are given a class, and other clones once, few, many or no size at all.

d_call: TRBD1
v_call: TRBV5-6
j_call: TRBJ2-7
clone_size: few
cdr3_nt: TGTGCCAGCAGCCCGAAAGGGACAGTCCGCCAGGGCTACGAGCAGTACTTC
cdr3_aa: CASSPKGTVRQGYEQYF

d_call: .
v_call: TRBV28
j_call: TRBJ2-3
clone_size: .
cdr3_nt: TGTGCCAGTACTTTCGGAGGGCCCACAGATACGCAGTATTTT
cdr3_aa: CASTFGGPTDTQYF

d_call: TRBD2
v_call: TRBV30
j_call: TRBJ2-1
clone_size: .
cdr3_nt: TGTGCCTGGAGGGGGGGGAGTTCGGCCAATGAGCAGTTCTTC
cdr3_aa: CAWRGGSSANEQFF

d_call: .
v_call: TRBV4-1
j_call: TRBJ2-7
clone_size: .
cdr3_nt: TGCGCCAGCAGCCAGAGCAGGGCGGCCTACGAGCAGTACTTC
cdr3_aa: CASSQSRAAYEQYF

d_call: TRBD2
v_call: TRBV15
j_call: TRBJ2-5
clone_size: medium-sized
cdr3_nt: TGTGCCACCAGCAGCGGGACTAGCGACCAAGAGACCCAGTACTTC
cdr3_aa: CATSSGTSDQETQYF

d_call: TRBD1
v_call: TRBV5-6
j_call: TRBJ2-1
clone_size: .
cdr3_nt: TGTGCCAGCAGCTTGGGAGCCGGGACAGTCTATACGGATGAGCAGTTCTTC
cdr3_aa: CASSLGAGTVYTDEQFF

d_call: TRBD2
v_call: TRBV15
j_call: TRBJ2-1
clone_size: .
cdr3_nt: TGTGCCACCAGCAGAGAGCGAGCGGGAGGGAACAATGAGCAGTTCTTC
cdr3_aa: CATSRERAGGNNEQFF

d_call: TRBD2
v_call: TRBV30
j_call: TRBJ2-3
clone_size: .
cdr3_nt: TGTGCCTGGAGTAGAGCGGGAGTCTGGCTCACCACAGATACGCAGTATTTT
cdr3_aa: CAWSRAGVWLTTDTQYF

d_call: .
v_call: TRBV7-2
j_call: TRBJ1-4
clone_size: .
cdr3_nt: TGTGCCAGCAGCTGGCGGGTCGGAACTAATGAAAAACTGTTTTTT
cdr3_aa: CASSWRVGTNEKLFF

d_call: TRBD2
v_call: TRBV5-1
j_call: TRBJ2-1
clone_size: .
cdr3_nt: TGCGCCAGCAGCTTGGGGCCCCGACTAGCGGGAGGACAGAGGACTGAGCAGTTCTTC
cdr3_aa: CASSLGPRLAGGQRTEQFF

d_call: .
v_call: TRBV18
j_call: TRBJ2-2
clone_size: .
cdr3_nt: TGTGCCAGCTCACCGAGGACGGGACAGAACACCGGGGAGCTGTTTTTT
cdr3_aa: CASSPRTGQNTGELFF

d_call: TRBD1
v_call: TRBV7-2
j_call: TRBJ2-7
clone_size: few
cdr3_nt: TGTGCCAGCAGCTTAGCGGGACAGGGAACCTACGAGCAGTACTTC
cdr3_aa: CASSLAGQGTYEQYF

d_call: .
v_call: TRBV2
j_call: TRBJ1-5
clone_size: few
cdr3_nt: TGTGCCAGCAAGGGCAGGGCTTTAAATCAGCCCCAGCATTTT
cdr3_aa: CASKGRALNQPQHF

d_call: .
v_call: TRBV5-7
j_call: TRBJ2-2
clone_size: .
cdr3_nt: TGTGCCAGCAGCTTGACCCTAGCGCCTTACACCGGGGAGCTGTTTTTT
cdr3_aa: CASSLTLAPYTGELFF

d_call: .
v_call: TRBV6-5
j_call: TRBJ1-1
clone_size: few
cdr3_nt: TGTGCCAGCAGTTACGCTGGGCACACTGAAGCTTTCTTT
cdr3_aa: CASSYAGHTEAFF

d_call: .
v_call: TRBV6-5
j_call: TRBJ2-7
clone_size: .
cdr3_nt: TGTGCCAGCAGAACGTTGAGCGAGCAGTACTTC
cdr3_aa: CASRTLSEQYF

d_call: TRBD2
v_call: TRBV7-6
j_call: TRBJ2-3
clone_size: .
cdr3_nt: TGTGCCAGCAGCTTAGAAGCGGGAGGGACTGATACGCAGTATTTT
cdr3_aa: CASSLEAGGTDTQYF

d_call: TRBD2
v_call: TRBV9
j_call: TRBJ2-3
clone_size: .
cdr3_nt: TGTGCCAGCAGCACTCGACTAGCGGGAGGGGTAGGAGATACGCAGTATTTT
cdr3_aa: CASSTRLAGGVGDTQYF

d_call: TRBD2
v_call: TRBV5-1
j_call: TRBJ2-5
clone_size: .
cdr3_nt: TGCGCCAGCAGCGGGACTAGCGGGAGAGAGACCCAGTACTTC
cdr3_aa: CASSGTSGRETQYF

d_call: TRBD2
v_call: TRBV9
j_call: TRBJ2-1
clone_size: .
cdr3_nt: TGTGCCAGCAGCCGTCAAGGGGCGGGAGGCGGAGGTGAGCAGTTCTTC
cdr3_aa: CASSRQGAGGGGEQFF

d_call: TRBD1
v_call: TRBV6-6
j_call: TRBJ2-5
clone_size: .
cdr3_nt: TGTGCCAGCAGTTCTTCTGACAGGGCCAGTGAGGCCCAGTACTTC
cdr3_aa: CASSSSDRASEAQYF

d_call: TRBD1
v_call: TRBV30
j_call: TRBJ1-1
clone_size: few
cdr3_nt: TGTGCCTGGTGGGACAGAACTGAAGCTTTCTTT
cdr3_aa: CAWWDRTEAFF

d_call: .
v_call: TRBV10-3
j_call: TRBJ2-1
clone_size: .
cdr3_nt: TGTGCCATCAGTGAGTCAGAGGATCAGTTCTTC
cdr3_aa: CAISESEDQFF